This T cell receptor beta chain was captured by sequencing in a study of technical replicates of blood from several donors. The repertoire was sequenced with immunoSEQ multiplex PCR; TCRdb's copy has only in-frame clones and lacks some. The sample lists 91,000 or so clones; around 95% were seen once. This CDR3 region has 17 residues. CDR1 and CDR2 from the germline V gene are SGHRS and YFSETQ. The V end lost 4 bases, the J end lost 2 bases, and 21 bases lay between the germline ends. This TCR derives from a human donor in good health. Sequenced: T cells isolated from PBMCs. This sequence joins TRBV5-1 and TRBJ1-2, with D perhaps TRBD1 (6 bases). CDR3 DNA sequence: TGCGCCAGCAGCCAAACCGGGACAAGAACTATGAACTATGGCTACACCTTC. Translated, it gives CASSQTGTRTMNYGYTF.